This is a list of T cell receptor beta chains from one sample in a study of T cells in Graves' hyperthyroidism and ophthalmopathy. MiXCR was run by TCRdb on the multiplex PCR reads, yielding one entry per CDR3 protein. The table has approximately 530,000 distinct CDR3 sequences, 20% seen once. The sequencing sample was made of blood. These receptors all stem from a man aged 40-50 years with Graves' ophthalmopathy. CDR3s include the opening cysteine and the closing phenylalanine or tryptophan. D genes are given only for firm matches. Clone size appears in some rows only: once, few, many, or a class for an expanded clone.

v_call	clone_size	d_call	cdr3_length	j_call	cdr3_aa	cdr3_nt
TRBV7-9	few	TRBD1	16	TRBJ2-7	CASSLGQGALSYEQYF	TGTGCCAGCAGCTTAGGACAGGGGGCTCTGAGCTACGAGCAGTACTTC
TRBV7-3	once	TRBD1	14	TRBJ1-5	CASSQLPGTGEQHF	TGTGCCAGCAGCCAACTGCCGGGGACAGGGGAGCAGCATTTT
TRBV6-5	.	.	15	TRBJ2-7	CASSYSTATAYEQYF	TGTGCCAGCAGTTACTCGACTGCTACAGCCTACGAGCAGTACTTC
TRBV20-1	once	TRBD1	14	TRBJ1-4	CSARQGLGNEKLFF	TGCAGTGCCAGACAGGGGCTGGGTAATGAAAAACTGTTTTTT
TRBV13	many	.	13	TRBJ2-3	CASSVSSTDTQYF	TGTGCCAGCAGCGTATCTAGCACAGATACGCAGTATTTT
TRBV5-1	.	TRBD2	19	TRBJ2-1	CASSLWRSGGAGSYNEQFF	TGCGCCAGCAGCTTGTGGCGTAGCGGGGGGGCCGGGTCCTACAATGAGCAGTTCTTC
TRBV11-2	.	.	15	TRBJ2-2	CASSSLLRATGELFF	TGTGCCAGCAGCTCACTTCTTAGGGCAACCGGGGAGCTGTTTTTT
TRBV12-3/TRBV12-4	many	.	15	TRBJ1-2	CATGPRKAALWGYTF	TGTGCCACTGGTCCTCGTAAGGCGGCGCTTTGGGGCTACACCTTC
TRBV12-3/TRBV12-4	.	TRBD2	17	TRBJ2-5	CASRGTSGSGWQGTQYF	TGTGCCAGCAGGGGGACTAGCGGGAGTGGGTGGCAAGGGACCCAGTACTTC
TRBV11-2	many	.	16	TRBJ2-3	CASSIGLGGPSDTQYF	TGTGCCAGCAGCATTGGGCTGGGGGGCCCCTCCGATACGCAGTATTTT
TRBV3-1	many	.	15	TRBJ1-2	CASSQQPGHYYGYTF	TGTGCCAGCAGCCAACAACCGGGACACTACTATGGCTACACCTTC
TRBV11-1	many	TRBD1	16	TRBJ2-7	CASSPKQGLSSYEQYF	TGTGCCAGCAGCCCAAAACAGGGGCTAAGCTCCTACGAGCAGTACTTC
TRBV6-2/TRBV6-3	many	TRBD2	16	TRBJ2-1	CASTGGTSGSHNEQFF	TGTGCCAGCACGGGAGGGACTAGCGGGTCACACAATGAGCAGTTCTTC
TRBV6-1	.	TRBD2	19	TRBJ2-3	CASSEAGLAGGSSTDTQYF	TGTGCCAGCAGTGAAGCAGGACTAGCGGGGGGTTCTAGCACAGATACGCAGTATTTT
TRBV6-4	.	TRBD1	16	TRBJ1-2	CASSDTRQGYNYGYTF	TGTGCCAGCAGTGACACCCGACAGGGGTACAACTATGGCTACACCTTC
TRBV9	.	.	13	TRBJ2-1	CASSVAPGNEQFF	TGTGCCAGCAGCGTAGCCCCCGGGAATGAGCAGTTCTTC
TRBV20-1	.	.	15	TRBJ1-6	CSARVGDSYNSPLHF	TGCAGTGCTAGAGTCGGGGACTCCTATAATTCACCCCTCCACTTT
TRBV5-8	.	.	14	TRBJ2-6	CASSLWAGANVLTF	TGTGCCAGCAGCTTGTGGGCTGGGGCCAACGTCCTGACTTTC
TRBV3-1	many	TRBD2	13	TRBJ2-7	CASSRSGSYEQYF	TGTGCCAGCAGCCGAAGCGGGAGCTACGAGCAGTACTTC
TRBV4-1	few	.	14	TRBJ1-5	CASSQPGVLEPQHF	TGCGCCAGCAGCCAACCGGGAGTCCTGGAGCCCCAGCATTTT
TRBV4-2	.	.	14	TRBJ2-7	CASSQDLMGYEQYF	TGTGCCAGCAGCCAAGATCTTATGGGCTACGAGCAGTACTTC
TRBV27	few	.	15	TRBJ2-2	CASSFDRTGTGELFF	TGTGCCAGCAGTTTCGATAGGACGGGAACCGGGGAGCTGTTTTTT
TRBV4-1	.	TRBD2	19	TRBJ2-1	CASSPSGLAGGAAGNEQFF	TGCGCCAGCAGCCCCTCGGGACTAGCGGGAGGAGCGGCGGGAAATGAGCAGTTCTTC